This T cell receptor beta chain was retrieved from a study of T cells after yellow fever vaccination. This clonotype came up many times. The target antigen is unknown. Germline V gene data show CDR1 as MDHEN and CDR2 as SYDVKM. V was trimmed by 11 bases and J by 3 bases, leaving 11 bases between them. The CDR3 totals 12 residues. Conversion of TCR transcripts into cDNA relied on 5'RACE template switching, which added a universal primer site and UMIs. Using its own MiXCR run on the 5' RACE reads, TCRdb lists one record per CDR3 protein. This repertoire shows more than 300,000 distinct CDR3 sequences, about 10% found once; its top ten account for about 3%. Study results and limitations: The bulk population could contribute abundant contaminating clonotypes to FACS-sorted repertoires. It was a small share of clonotypes that appeared in both CD4 and CD8 compartments. The booster response re-showed most primary clones: 95% to 96% CD4, approximately 86% CD8.

V is TRBV28 and J is TRBJ1-5; D remains ambiguous. Here the sequenced sample was CD4+ T cells sorted from PBMCs, taken 45 days after the yellow fever booster vaccination. This clonotype was sampled from a man aged 18 to 30 who received the YFV17D yellow fever vaccine. In DNA form, the CDR3 reads TGTGCCTACTCGGTGAACAATCAGCCCCAGCATTTT. Translated, it gives CAYSVNNQPQHF. Full variable domain (missing parts from reference TRBV28 and TRBJ1-5): DVKVTQSSRYLVKRTGEKVFLECVQDMDHENMFWYRQDPGLGLRLIYFSYDVKMKEKGDIPEGYSVSREKKERFSLILESASTNQTSMYLCAYSVNNQPQHFGDGTRLSIL.